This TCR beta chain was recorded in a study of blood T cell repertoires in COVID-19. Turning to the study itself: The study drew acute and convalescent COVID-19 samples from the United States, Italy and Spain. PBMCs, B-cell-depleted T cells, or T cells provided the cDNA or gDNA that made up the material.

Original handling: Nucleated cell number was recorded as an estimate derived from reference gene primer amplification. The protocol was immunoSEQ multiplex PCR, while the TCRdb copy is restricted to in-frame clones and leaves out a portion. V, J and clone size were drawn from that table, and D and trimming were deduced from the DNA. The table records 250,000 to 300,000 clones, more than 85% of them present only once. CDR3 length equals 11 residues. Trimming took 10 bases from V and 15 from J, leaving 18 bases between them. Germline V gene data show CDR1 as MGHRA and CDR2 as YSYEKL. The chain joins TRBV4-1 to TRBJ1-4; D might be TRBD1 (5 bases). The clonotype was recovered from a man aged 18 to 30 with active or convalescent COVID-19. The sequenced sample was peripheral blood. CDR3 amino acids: CATSSAGGVFF. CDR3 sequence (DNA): TGCGCCACATCTTCAGCGGGGGGGGTGTTTTTT.